What follows describes a single T cell receptor (beta chain). The target antigen is unknown. Authors' methods: Filtering of immunoSEQ junctional sequences could not match full-length read filtering. Data came from immunoSEQ multiplex PCR; TCRdb stores just in-frame clones and leaves some out. V and J calls and clone size are copied from that table; D and trimming were computed from the DNA. Altogether 2 million to 3 million clones are present, roughly 93% being singletons, with the ten largest covering around 0.4%. Donors were healthy HIV-negative adults without recently reported acute infections or vaccinations. This specimen comes from a study of shared clonotypes between healthy human individuals. Study-wide results and caveats: Genetic and exposure-history diversity was limited by the small donor number.

Sequencing was done on a sample of naive CD4+ T cells from PBMCs. Subset given: CD45RA+ positively selected. The sequence was collected from a man in his late teens or twenties in good health. Some clones in this sample may be carry-over from other donors' samples.

This chain's CDR3 is CASSSVYNEQFF. CDR3 nucleotide sequence: TGTGCCAGCAGCTCGGTTTACAATGAGCAGTTCTTC. This chain joins TRBV7-2 and TRBJ2-1; unclear D gene. V was clipped by 4 bases and J by 4 bases, with 5 bases between them. The germline V gene encodes CDR1 SGHTA and CDR2 FQGNSA. The length of the CDR3 is 12 residues. Combining the CDR3 with reference TRBV7-2 and TRBJ2-1 gives the whole variable domain GAGVSQSPSNKVTEKGKDVELRCDPISGHTALYWYRQSLGQGLEFLIYFQGNSAPDKSGLPSDRFSAERTGGSVSTLTIQRTQQEDSAVYLCASSSVYNEQFFGPGTRLTVL.